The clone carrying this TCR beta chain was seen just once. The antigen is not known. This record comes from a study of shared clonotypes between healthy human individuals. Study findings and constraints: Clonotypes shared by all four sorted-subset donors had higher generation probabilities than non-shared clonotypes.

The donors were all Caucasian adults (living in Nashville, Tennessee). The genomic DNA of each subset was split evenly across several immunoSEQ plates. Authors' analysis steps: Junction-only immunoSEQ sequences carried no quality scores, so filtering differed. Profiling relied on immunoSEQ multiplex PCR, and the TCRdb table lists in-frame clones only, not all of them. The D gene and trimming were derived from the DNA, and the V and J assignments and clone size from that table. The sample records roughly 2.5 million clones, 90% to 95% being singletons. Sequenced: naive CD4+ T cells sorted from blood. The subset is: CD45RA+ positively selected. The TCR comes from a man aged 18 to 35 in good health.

This chain's CDR3 is CASSLAGGNSGNEQFF. CDR3 DNA: TGTGCCAGCAGTTTGGCTGGGGGGAATAGTGGGAATGAGCAGTTCTTC. The chain uses TRBV28 and TRBJ2-1; D may be TRBD2 (6 bases). Between the trimmed V and J ends, which lost 3 bases and 7 bases, there was a span of 19 bases. This CDR3 is built from 16 residues. Germline V gene data show CDR1 as MDHEN and CDR2 as SYDVKM.